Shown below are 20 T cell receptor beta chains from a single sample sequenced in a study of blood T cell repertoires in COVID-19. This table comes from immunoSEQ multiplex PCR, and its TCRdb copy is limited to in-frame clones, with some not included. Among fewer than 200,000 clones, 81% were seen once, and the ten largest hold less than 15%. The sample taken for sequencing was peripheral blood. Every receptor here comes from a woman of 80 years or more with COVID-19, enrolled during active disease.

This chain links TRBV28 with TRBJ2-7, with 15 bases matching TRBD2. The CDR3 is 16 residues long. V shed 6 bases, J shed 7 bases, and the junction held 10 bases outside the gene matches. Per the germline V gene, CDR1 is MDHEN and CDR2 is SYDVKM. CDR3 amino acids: CASSQLGLAGGPEQYF. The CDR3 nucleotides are TGTGCCAGCAGCCAACTCGGACTAGCGGGAGGGCCTGAGCAGTACTTC.

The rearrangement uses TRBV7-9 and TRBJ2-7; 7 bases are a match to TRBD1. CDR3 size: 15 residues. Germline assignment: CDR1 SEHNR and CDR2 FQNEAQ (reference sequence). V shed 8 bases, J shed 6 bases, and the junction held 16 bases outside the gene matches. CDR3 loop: CASGDTGQALGEQYF. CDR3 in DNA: TGTGCCAGCGGGGATACCGGACAGGCATTGGGCGAGCAGTACTTC.

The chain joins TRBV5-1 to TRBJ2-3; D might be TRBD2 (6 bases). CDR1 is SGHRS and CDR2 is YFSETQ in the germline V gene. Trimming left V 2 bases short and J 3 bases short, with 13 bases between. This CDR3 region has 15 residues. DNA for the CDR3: TGCGCCAGCAGCTTCACCGGGAGTACGACAGATACGCAGTATTTT. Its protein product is CASSFTGSTTDTQYF.

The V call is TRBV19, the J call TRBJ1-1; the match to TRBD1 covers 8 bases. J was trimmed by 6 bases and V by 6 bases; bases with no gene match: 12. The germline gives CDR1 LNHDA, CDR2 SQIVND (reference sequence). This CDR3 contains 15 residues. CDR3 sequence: CASSPNDRGYPEAFF. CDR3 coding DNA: TGTGCCAGTAGCCCAAACGACAGGGGTTACCCTGAAGCTTTCTTT.

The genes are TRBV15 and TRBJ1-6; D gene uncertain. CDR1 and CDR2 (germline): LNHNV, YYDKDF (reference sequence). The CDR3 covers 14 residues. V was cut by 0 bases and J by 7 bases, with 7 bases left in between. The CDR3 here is CATSRDPRNSPLHF. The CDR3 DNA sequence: TGTGCCACCAGCAGAGATCCGCGAAATTCACCCCTCCACTTT.

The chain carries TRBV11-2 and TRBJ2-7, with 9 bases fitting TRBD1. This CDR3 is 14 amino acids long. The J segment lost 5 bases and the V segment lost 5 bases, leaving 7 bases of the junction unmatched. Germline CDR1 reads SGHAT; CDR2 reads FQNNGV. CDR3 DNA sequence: TGTGCCAGCAGCCTCCTACGGACAGGGGACGAGCAGTACTTC. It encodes CASSLLRTGDEQYF.

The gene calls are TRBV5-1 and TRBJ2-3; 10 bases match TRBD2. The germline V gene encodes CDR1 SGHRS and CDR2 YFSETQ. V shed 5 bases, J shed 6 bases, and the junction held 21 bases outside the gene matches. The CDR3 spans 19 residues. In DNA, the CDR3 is TGCGCCAGCAGGACCTGGGCCGAAACTAGCGGGACCTTTCACGATACGCAGTATTTT. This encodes CASRTWAETSGTFHDTQYF.

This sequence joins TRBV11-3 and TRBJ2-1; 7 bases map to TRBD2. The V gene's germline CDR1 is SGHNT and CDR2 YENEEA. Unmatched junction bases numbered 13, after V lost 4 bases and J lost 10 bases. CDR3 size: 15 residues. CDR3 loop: CASSSGRGLTKEQFF. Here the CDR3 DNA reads TGTGCCAGCAGCTCTGGGAGGGGACTCACCAAGGAGCAGTTCTTC.

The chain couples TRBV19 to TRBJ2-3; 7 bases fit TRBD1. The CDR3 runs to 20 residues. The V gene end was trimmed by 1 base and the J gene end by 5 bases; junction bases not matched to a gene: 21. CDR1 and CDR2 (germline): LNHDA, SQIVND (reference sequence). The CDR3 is CASSIVCYRQGKPAVDTQYF. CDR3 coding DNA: TGTGCCAGTAGTATAGTTTGCTATCGACAGGGAAAACCGGCAGTAGATACGCAGTATTTT. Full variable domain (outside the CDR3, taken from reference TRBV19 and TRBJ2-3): DGGITQSPKYLFRKEGQNVTLSCEQNLNHDAMYWYRQDPGQGLRLIYYSQIVNDFQKGDIAEGYSVSREKKESFPLTVTSAQKNPTAFYLCASSIVCYRQGKPAVDTQYFGPGTRLTVL.

CDR3 residues: CASSQGQGAQAFF. The CDR3 DNA sequence: TGTGCCAGCAGCCAAGGACAGGGGGCGCAGGCTTTCTTT. This chain links TRBV3-1 (or the pseudogene TRBV3-2) with TRBJ1-1; 10 positions agree with TRBD1. Trimming removed 1 base from V and 11 bases from J; junction bases left unmatched: 4. Looked up from germline, CDR1 is LGHDT and CDR2 is YNNKEL (reference sequence). This CDR3 region has 13 residues.

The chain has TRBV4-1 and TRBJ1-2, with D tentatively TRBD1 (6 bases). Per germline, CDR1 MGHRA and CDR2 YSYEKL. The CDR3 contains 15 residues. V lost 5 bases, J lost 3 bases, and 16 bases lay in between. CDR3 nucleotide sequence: TGCGCCAGCAGCGGAAACCGGGACAAGGACTATGGCTACACCTTC. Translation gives CASSGNRDKDYGYTF.

The CDR3 loop is CASSPTGTGRSGYTF. The CDR3 region has the DNA TGTGCCAGCAGCCCGACCGGGACAGGGCGCTCTGGCTACACCTTC. The chain uses TRBV5-6 and TRBJ1-2; TRBD1 matches 9 bases. In germline, CDR1 is SGHDT, CDR2 YYEEEE. This CDR3 region has 15 residues. J was trimmed by 7 bases and V by 4 bases; bases with no gene match: 11.

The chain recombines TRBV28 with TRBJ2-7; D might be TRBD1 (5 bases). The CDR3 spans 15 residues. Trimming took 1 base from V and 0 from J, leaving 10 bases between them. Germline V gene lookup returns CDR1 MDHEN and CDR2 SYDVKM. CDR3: CASSLSGSSSYEQYF. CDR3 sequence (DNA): TGTGCCAGCAGTTTATCAGGGTCGAGCTCCTACGAGCAGTACTTC.

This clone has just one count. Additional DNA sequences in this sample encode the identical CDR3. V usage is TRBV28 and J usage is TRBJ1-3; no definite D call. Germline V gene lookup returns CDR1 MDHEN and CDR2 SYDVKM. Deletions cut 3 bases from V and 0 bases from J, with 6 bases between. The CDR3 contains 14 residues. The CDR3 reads CASSFLSSGNTIYF. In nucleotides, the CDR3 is TGTGCCAGCAGTTTCCTCAGCTCTGGAAACACCATATATTTT.

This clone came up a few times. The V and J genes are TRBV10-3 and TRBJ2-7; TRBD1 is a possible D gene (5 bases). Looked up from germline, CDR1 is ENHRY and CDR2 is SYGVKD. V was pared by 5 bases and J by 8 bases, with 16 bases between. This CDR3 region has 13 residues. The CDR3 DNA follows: TGTGCCATCAGTTCGGACAAGTCTACGAAGCAGTACTTC. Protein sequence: CAISSDKSTKQYF.

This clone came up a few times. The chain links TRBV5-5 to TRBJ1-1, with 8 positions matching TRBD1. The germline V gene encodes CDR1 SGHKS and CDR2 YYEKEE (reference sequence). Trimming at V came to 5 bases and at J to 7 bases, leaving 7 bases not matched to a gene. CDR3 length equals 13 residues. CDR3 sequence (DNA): TGTGCCAGCAGGCGGACAGGGACTGGTGAAGCTTTCTTT. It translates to CASRRTGTGEAFF.

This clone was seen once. CDR3 DNA sequence: TGTGCCAGCAGTCGGTCCAGCTCCTACAATGAGCAGTTCTTC. Its protein product is CASSRSSSYNEQFF. The chain links TRBV6-6 to TRBJ2-1; D is unresolved. The V end was cut by 5 bases, the J end by 0 bases, with 8 bases between. Germline V gene sequence: CDR1 MNHNY, CDR2 SVGAGI (reference sequence). This CDR3 contains 14 residues.

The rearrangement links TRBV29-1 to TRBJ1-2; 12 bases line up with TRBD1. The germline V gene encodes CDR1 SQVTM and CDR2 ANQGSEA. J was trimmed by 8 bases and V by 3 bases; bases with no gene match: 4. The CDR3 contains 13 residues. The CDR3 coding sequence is TGCAGCGTTGAGGGACAGGGGGCTTGGGGCTACACCTTC. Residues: CSVEGQGAWGYTF.

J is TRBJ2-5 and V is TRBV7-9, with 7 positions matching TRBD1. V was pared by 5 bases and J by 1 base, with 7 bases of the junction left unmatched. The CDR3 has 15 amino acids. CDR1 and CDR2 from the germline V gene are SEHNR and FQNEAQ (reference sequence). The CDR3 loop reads CASSPPTGIQETQYF. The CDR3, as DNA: TGTGCCAGCAGCCCCCCGACAGGGATCCAAGAGACCCAGTACTTC.

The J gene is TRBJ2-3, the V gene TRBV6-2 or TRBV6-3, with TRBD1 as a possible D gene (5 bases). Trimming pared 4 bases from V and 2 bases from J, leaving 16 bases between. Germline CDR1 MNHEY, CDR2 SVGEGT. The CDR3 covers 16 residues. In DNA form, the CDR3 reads TGTGCCAGCAGTTGGCGCCACAGGTCCCTCACAGATACGCAGTATTTT. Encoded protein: CASSWRHRSLTDTQYF.